The rows below give T cell receptor beta chains drawn from one sample of a study of blood T cell repertoires in COVID-19. TCRdb's copy holds only in-frame clones and misses some; the assay was immunoSEQ multiplex PCR. The sample includes more than 95,000 clones, roughly three quarters seen only once; the top ten take more than 35%. The sequencing input was peripheral blood. These receptors originate from a man aged 35-49 years with active or convalescent COVID-19. The conserved cysteine and the conserved F or W are not part of the CDR3 here. The order of the fields is CDR3 length, D gene, V gene, CDR3 protein. A D gene is named only where the DNA matches it firmly.

13 - TRBV5-1 ASSTGTQSTDTQY
14 TRBD1 TRBV3-1/TRBV3-2 ASSQAPGTGGREAF
13 - TRBV19 ASWPGTPANYGYT
14 - TRBV9 ASSVGTDSYTGELF
11 TRBD1 TRBV7-3 ASRGQGTGKAF
14 TRBD2 TRBV6-1 ASSERSGGFYNEQF
14 - TRBV3-1/TRBV3-2 ASSQDLSRLTDEQF
13 TRBD1 TRBV7-3 ASSQQGARNSPLH
13 TRBD1 TRBV7-2 ASSLGAGGIEKLF
13 TRBD1 TRBV25-1 ASSLSDRGIYGYT
16 - TRBV14 ASSPSENLRPGGTEAF
11 - TRBV19 ASSTGQNSPLH
14 - TRBV7-8 ASSLAGQGSGNTIY
10 - TRBV5-1 ASSLRGSEQY
13 - TRBV10-3 ATEAGRDFNQPQH
13 - TRBV5-1 ASSADTLAKNIQY
14 TRBD1 TRBV25-1 ASSKDRSLSTDTQY
12 - TRBV2 ASSGVASGTEAF
14 TRBD1 TRBV28 ASSLSSGTGRNIQY
13 TRBD1 TRBV9 ASSVTGGSGNTIY